One and the same sample provided the 8 T cell receptor beta chains below, sequenced in a study of blood T cells in healthy people across ages (dated by TCRdb to about 2015). Library creation used 5' RACE. The data were produced on an Illumina HiSeq 2500. A second PCR of roughly 7 to 11 cycles was performed with a sample-barcoded 5' primer and a J-beta primer mix. The public reads were quality trimmed at Q25 with fastp and then assembled into clones with MiXCR by TCRdb, keeping productive beta chains. Each entry merges the rows of one CDR3 protein and shows their most common DNA and genes. The sample table shows hundreds of thousands of distinct CDR3 sequences, and about 37% are seen once. Of the sample, approximately 13% falls within the top ten clones. Source material: blood. Source of these receptors: a man between 18 and 29 years old in good health.

The rearrangement links TRBV12-3 or TRBV12-4 to TRBJ2-2; D unresolved. This CDR3 has 13 residues. V shed 5 bases and J shed 6 bases, with 10 bases lying between them. CDR3 loop: CASSGRLAGELFF. DNA of the CDR3: TGTGCCAGCAGTGGGCGTTTGGCCGGGGAGCTGTTTTTT.

J is TRBJ2-1 and V is TRBV3-1; D not resolved. The DNA matches TRBJ2-7 better at its end, which makes the J call doubtful. The CDR3 spans 17 residues. Per the germline V gene, CDR1 is LGHDT and CDR2 is YNNKEL (reference sequence). This chain's CDR3 is CASSPNSPVSSYNEQYF. CDR3 nucleotide sequence: TGTGCCAGCAGCCCGAATAGTCCAGTAAGCTCCTACAATGAGCAGTACTTC.

This clonotype appeared a few times. The chain employs TRBV5-1 and TRBJ1-2; the D gene is possibly TRBD1 (5 bases). The CDR3 totals 12 residues. V was shortened by 4 bases and J by 8 bases, with 12 bases between the two germline ends. CDR1 and CDR2 (germline): SGHRS, YFSETQ. CDR3 in DNA: TGCGCCAGCAGCACCCCGCAGGGAGGCTACACCTTC. Its translation is CASSTPQGGYTF.

The V gene is TRBV20-1, the J gene TRBJ2-6, with a tentative D call TRBD1 (5 bases). V was trimmed by 8 bases and J by 6 bases, leaving 14 bases between them. Looked up from germline, CDR1 is DFQATT and CDR2 is SNEGSKA (reference sequence). This CDR3 contains 13 residues. CDR3 region: CSSQGSEANVLTF. The DNA for the CDR3 is TGCAGTTCTCAGGGTTCAGAGGCCAACGTCCTGACTTTC.

This chain uses TRBV20-1 with TRBJ1-3; D not resolved. The length of the CDR3 is 13 residues. The V and J ends lost 3 bases and 4 bases respectively, with 10 bases between them. Germline CDR1 reads DFQATT; CDR2 reads SNEGSKA (reference sequence). The CDR3, as DNA: TGCAGTGCTAGGGCGAATCAAGGAAACACCATATATTTT. Amino acids: CSARANQGNTIYF.

CDR3 coding DNA: TGCGCCAGCAGCCTCGGGGAAAACCGCGAGCAGTACTTC. Translation: CASSLGENREQYF. The chain uses TRBV5-1 and TRBJ2-7, with D perhaps matching TRBD2 (5 bases). The CDR3 extends over 13 amino acids. With 4 bases removed from V and 6 bases from J, the gap between germline ends came to 14 bases. Germline-derived CDR1 and CDR2 are SGHRS and YFSETQ.

V is TRBV7-2 and J is TRBJ1-2; D remains ambiguous. Germline loops: CDR1 SGHTA, CDR2 FQGNSA. Trimming removed 0 bases from V and 7 bases from J, with 18 bases in between. The CDR3 runs 16 residues. The CDR3 DNA reads as TGTGCCAGCAGCTTAGCGGCTACCGAAACCCCGGCTGGCTACACCTTC. Translated, it gives CASSLAATETPAGYTF.

This clonotype was detected once. The chain recombines TRBV5-1 with TRBJ1-6; TRBD1 matches at 10 bases. Germline lookup yields CDR1 SGHRS and CDR2 YFSETQ. The CDR3 consists of 18 residues. The V and J ends lost 3 bases and 2 bases, in that order; junction bases with no gene match: 8. The CDR3 bases are TGCGCCAGCAGCTCGCGGACAGGGGGGGCGACCTATAATTCACCCCTCCACTTT. This gives the protein CASSSRTGGATYNSPLHF.